Listed here are 22 T cell receptor beta chains from one sample, sequenced in a study of OX40 agonist ivuxolimab in advanced cancers. TCRdb keeps only in-frame clones here, not all; method: immunoSEQ multiplex PCR. In the table there are 100,000 or so clones, approximately 91% of which are singletons. The sequencing here drew on CD4+ or CD8+ T cells sorted from blood, taken in a trial of the OX40 agonist ivuxolimab. These receptor sequences come from an adult with an advanced solid tumor such as melanoma, head and neck, liver or kidney cancer.

This clone was seen once. The rearrangement joins TRBV28 to TRBJ2-7; D is ambiguous. This CDR3 comprises 12 residues. The V gene lost 2 bases and the J gene lost 7 bases, with 9 bases spanning the gap. Looked up from germline, CDR1 is MDHEN and CDR2 is SYDVKM. This CDR3 is CASSLGWQEQYF. The CDR3, as DNA: TGTGCCAGCAGTTTAGGTTGGCAAGAGCAGTACTTC.

This clone was seen more than once but under ten times. This chain connects TRBV5-1 to TRBJ2-7; tentative D call: TRBD1 (5 bases). This CDR3 region has 13 residues. Germline-derived CDR1 and CDR2 are SGHRS and YFSETQ. V lost 4 bases and J lost 5, with 13 bases in between. This CDR3 is CASSLRVDNEQYF. CDR3 in DNA: TGCGCCAGCAGCCTAAGGGTGGACAACGAGCAGTACTTC. The full variable domain, its missing parts supplied by reference TRBV5-1 and TRBJ2-7, is KAGVTQTPRYLIKTRGQQVTLSCSPISGHRSVSWYQQTPGQGLQFLFEYFSETQRNKGNFPGRFSGRQFSNSRSEMNVSTLELGDSALYLCASSLRVDNEQYFGPGTRLTVT.

The chain joins TRBV18 to TRBJ1-3; TRBD1 matches 7 bases. Germline V gene lookup returns CDR1 KGHSH and CDR2 LQKENI. The CDR3 consists of 15 residues. Trimming cost V 3 bases and J 8 bases; bases outside gene matches: 10. This CDR3 is CASSPTGPSPYTIYF. Written as DNA, the CDR3 is TGTGCCAGCTCACCGACAGGGCCTAGTCCGTACACCATATATTTT.

The chain combines TRBV9 with TRBJ2-5; 9 nucleotides agree with TRBD1. The CDR3 runs to 16 residues. Trimming removed 1 base from V and 4 bases from J; junction bases left unmatched: 8. Germline V gene sequence: CDR1 SGDLS, CDR2 YYNGEE. Written as DNA, the CDR3 is TGTGCCAGCAGCGTATTAGGACAGGGGAGACTAGAGACCCAGTACTTC. Protein sequence: CASSVLGQGRLETQYF. Based on the CDR3 plus reference TRBV9 and TRBJ2-5, the full variable domain is DSGVTQTPKHLITATGQRVTLRCSPRSGDLSVYWYQQSLDQGLQFLIQYYNGEERAKGNILERFSAQQFPDLHSELNLSSLELGDSALYFCASSVLGQGRLETQYFGPGTRLLVL.

The chain employs TRBV28 and TRBJ2-7, with D possibly matching TRBD1 (6 bases). CDR1 and CDR2 (germline): MDHEN, SYDVKM. V dropped 5 bases and J dropped 3 bases, with 14 bases sitting between them. The CDR3 contains 14 residues. CDR3 loop: CASSPTGQNYEQYF. In DNA, the CDR3 is TGTGCCAGCAGTCCCACGGGACAAAACTACGAGCAGTACTTC.

The V gene is TRBV4-1, the J gene TRBJ2-5; D not resolved. V lost 1 base and J lost 7, with 16 bases in between. Germline V CDR1 and CDR2: MGHRA, YSYEKL. The CDR3 length is 15 residues. DNA of the CDR3: TGCGCCAGCAGCCAAGGACCCAGGTCCTCTCGGACCCAGTACTTC. Residues: CASSQGPRSSRTQYF.

This chain uses TRBV5-1 with TRBJ2-5, with a possible D match to TRBD1 (6 bases). CDR1 and CDR2 (germline): SGHRS, YFSETQ. Trimming cost V 1 base and J 5 bases, with 12 bases left between them. The length of the CDR3 is 14 residues. CDR3 nucleotides: TGCGCCAGCAGCTTGACAGGGCAAGGGGAGACCCAGTACTTC. It translates to CASSLTGQGETQYF.

The J gene is TRBJ2-7, the V gene TRBV5-1; D unresolved. The CDR3 is made up of 14 amino acids. Germline CDR1 reads SGHRS; CDR2 reads YFSETQ. V was clipped by 5 bases and J by 0 bases, with 12 bases between them. The DNA of the CDR3 is TGCGCCAGCAGTAGTGGGTCTAACTCCTACGAGCAGTACTTC. It is translated as CASSSGSNSYEQYF.

The chain uses TRBV14 and TRBJ2-3; D call uncertain. Trimming removed 7 bases at V and 5 bases at J, with 19 bases between. This CDR3 region has 15 residues. CDR1 SGHDN and CDR2 FVKESK come from the germline V gene. The CDR3 loop reads CASKPPLQNGDTQYF. The CDR3 DNA reads as TGTGCCAGCAAACCTCCCTTGCAAAATGGAGATACGCAGTATTTT.

This chain connects TRBV28 to TRBJ1-1, with D unclear. This CDR3 is built from 13 residues. Trimming left V 1 base short and J 1 base short, with 4 bases between. Germline CDR1 MDHEN, CDR2 SYDVKM. This chain's CDR3 is CASSLLANTEAFF. CDR3 sequence (DNA): TGTGCCAGCAGTTTATTGGCGAACACTGAAGCTTTCTTT.

The genes are TRBV28 and TRBJ1-1, with D uncertain. V was shortened by 4 bases and J by 11 bases, with 11 bases between the two germline ends. This CDR3 has 11 amino acids. Germline V gives CDR1 MDHEN, CDR2 SYDVKM. CDR3 nucleotides: TGTGCCAGCAGTTACCAGGAAATGGCTTTCTTT. It encodes CASSYQEMAFF.

The V call is TRBV6-1, the J call TRBJ1-1; TRBD1 agrees at 7 bases. The V gene's germline CDR1 is MNHNS and CDR2 SASEGT. The trim removed 4 bases at V and 2 bases at J, leaving 1 base unmatched. This CDR3 comprises 13 residues. The CDR3 loop reads CASSGQGNTEAFF. The CDR3 bases are TGTGCCAGCAGTGGACAGGGTAACACTGAAGCTTTCTTT.

The chain joins TRBV2 to TRBJ2-3; D ambiguous. The V end lost 8 bases, the J end lost 0 bases, and 9 bases lay between the germline ends. This CDR3 comprises 13 residues. CDR1 is SNHLY, CDR2 FYNNEI, per germline. The CDR3 DNA reads TGTGCCAGCCATGAGCAGAGCACAGATACGCAGTATTTT. This encodes CASHEQSTDTQYF. The whole variable domain, remainder taken from reference TRBV2 and TRBJ2-3, is EPEVTQTPSHQVTQMGQEVILRCVPISNHLYFYWYRQILGQKVEFLVSFYNNEISEKSEIFDDQFSVERPDGSNFTLKIRSTKLEDSAMYFCASHEQSTDTQYFGPGTRLTVL.

The chain joins TRBV9 to TRBJ2-3, with D perhaps TRBD1 (5 bases). V was shortened by 3 bases and J by 1 base, with 12 bases between the two germline ends. CDR1 SGDLS and CDR2 YYNGEE come from the germline V gene. CDR3 length: 15 amino acids. The CDR3 DNA sequence: TGTGCCAGCAGCGCAGGACACCAGGGCACAGATACGCAGTATTTT. Encoded protein: CASSAGHQGTDTQYF.

The rearrangement joins TRBV2 to TRBJ1-1; 8 positions match TRBD1. There are 16 residues in the CDR3. The V gene's germline CDR1 is SNHLY and CDR2 FYNNEI. The V segment lost 3 bases and the J segment 4 bases; nucleotides outside the gene matches: 10. CDR3 region: CASSESRTGTGTEAFF. The CDR3 nucleotides are TGTGCCAGCAGTGAGTCCCGGACAGGGACAGGCACTGAAGCTTTCTTT.

V gene TRBV5-1 combines with J gene TRBJ1-1, with 7 positions matching TRBD1. This CDR3 has 15 amino acids. CDR1 and CDR2 (germline): SGHRS, YFSETQ. The V and J ends lost 4 bases and 5 bases, in that order; junction bases with no gene match: 11. The CDR3 DNA reads as TGCGCCAGCAGCCACCCACAGGGGATGGAGACTGAAGCTTTCTTT. Translated: CASSHPQGMETEAFF.

The V call is TRBV4-3, the J call TRBJ1-5; TRBD1 matches at 7 bases. V gave up 3 bases and J gave up 3 bases; unmatched junction bases: 11. This CDR3 contains 17 residues. Germline V gives CDR1 LGHNA, CDR2 YSLEER. This chain's CDR3 is CASSQGRGQNYNQPQHF. DNA for the CDR3: TGCGCCAGCAGCCAGGGGAGGGGGCAGAATTACAATCAGCCCCAGCATTTT.

This sequence joins TRBV11-3 and TRBJ2-2; 7 positions match TRBD1. The J segment lost 1 base and the V segment lost 5 bases, leaving 10 bases of the junction unmatched. In germline, CDR1 is SGHNT, CDR2 YENEEA. This CDR3 has 17 residues. The CDR3 protein is CASSVGTAKLNTGELFF. The CDR3 DNA reads TGTGCCAGCAGCGTAGGGACAGCGAAGTTGAACACCGGGGAGCTGTTTTTT.

The rearrangement uses TRBV21-1 and TRBJ1-2. TRBV21-1 is noted as a pseudogene. There are 13 residues in the CDR3. The CDR3 coding sequence is TGTGCCAGCAGCAAAGCGCCCCCCCCCGGCTACACCTTC. Amino acids: CASSKAPPPGYTF.

This rearrangement joins TRBV6-6 to TRBJ1-1, with TRBD1 matching over 7 bases. The V gene's germline CDR1 is MNHNY and CDR2 SVGAGI (reference sequence). CDR3 length: 16 residues. J was trimmed by 1 base and V by 6 bases; bases with no gene match: 11. The CDR3: CASRDRAEKWNTEAFF. The CDR3 nucleotides are TGTGCCAGCAGAGACAGGGCTGAAAAATGGAACACTGAAGCTTTCTTT.

This chain joins TRBV4-3 and TRBJ2-3; D is undetermined. In germline, CDR1 is LGHNA, CDR2 YSLEER. CDR3 size: 13 residues. V shed 0 bases and J shed 7 bases, with 8 bases lying between them. The DNA of the CDR3 is TGCGCCAGCAGCCAAGAGTTAGAAAATACGCAGTATTTT. Residues: CASSQELENTQYF.

The chain is built from TRBV28 and TRBJ2-5; TRBD1 might be the D (6 bases). This CDR3 is 15 amino acids long. Germline V CDR1 and CDR2: MDHEN, SYDVKM. V shed 7 bases and J shed 1 base, with 16 bases lying between them. Here the CDR3 DNA reads TGTGCCAGCACCTTAGGGGGAGACATCCAAGAGACCCAGTACTTC. Translation: CASTLGGDIQETQYF.